Listed below are T cell receptor beta chains from one sample, sequenced in a study of cytomegalovirus exposure and HLA in healthy donors. Profiled with immunoSEQ multiplex PCR; TCRdb holds only in-frame clones, not every one. The sample contains 75,000 to 100,000 clones, 55% to 80% of which appear only once. The sample comprised PBMCs. All receptors derive from a female donor in good health and CMV-seronegative. CDR3s include the opening cysteine and the closing phenylalanine or tryptophan. The D gene is left open where the match is weak. Clone size is not always given. Where it is, it says once, few, many or a class for expanded clones.

d_call	clone_size	j_call	v_call	cdr3_nt	cdr3_aa
.	few	TRBJ1-5	TRBV5-1	TGCGCCAGCAGGGCCCGAACAGGGTATAGCAATCAGCCCCAGCATTTT	CASRARTGYSNQPQHF
TRBD2	.	TRBJ2-1	TRBV18	TGTGCCAGCTCAGTGAGCGGGAGCTCCTACAATGAGCAGTTCTTC	CASSVSGSSYNEQFF
TRBD2	.	TRBJ2-7	TRBV27	TGTGCCAGCTCGCCCGGGACTAGCGGACCCTACGAGCAGTACTTC	CASSPGTSGPYEQYF
.	few	TRBJ1-1	TRBV7-2	TGTGCCAGCAGCTTAGGATCGGGGGGGTTGAACACTGAAGCTTTCTTT	CASSLGSGGLNTEAFF
TRBD2	.	TRBJ2-7	TRBV11-2	TGTGCCAGCAGCCCTGAGGCGGGGGTAGGCTACGAGCAGTACTTC	CASSPEAGVGYEQYF
TRBD2	.	TRBJ2-1	TRBV4-1	TGCGCCAGCAGCCAAGCAAACACAGGACTAGCCGGAAATGAGCAGTTCTTC	CASSQANTGLAGNEQFF
.	.	TRBJ2-1	TRBV9	TGTGCCAGCAGCGCCCGGAGGGACAATGAGCAGTTCTTC	CASSARRDNEQFF
.	.	TRBJ2-3	TRBV4-2	TGTGCCAGCAGCCAGACTAGTTCCAACACAGATACGCAGTATTTT	CASSQTSSNTDTQYF
.	few	TRBJ1-1	TRBV7-9	TGTGCCAGCAGCTTAGCGCACCCAGGGTCTGAAGCTTTCTTT	CASSLAHPGSEAFF
.	.	TRBJ2-1	TRBV15	TGTGCCACCAGCAGAGATTTCGGAGCGGCCTCCTACAATGAGCAGTTCTTC	CATSRDFGAASYNEQFF
.	.	TRBJ1-1	TRBV6-4	TGTGCCAGCAGTGAGAGACAGGAGAACACTGAAGCTTTCTTT	CASSERQENTEAFF
.	.	TRBJ2-3	TRBV7-9	TGTGCCAGCAGCCCCCTCGGCACAGATACGCAGTATTTT	CASSPLGTDTQYF
.	.	TRBJ2-3	TRBV28	TGTGCCAGCAGTTTGGCGGAAGATACGCAGTATTTT	CASSLAEDTQYF
.	.	TRBJ1-3	TRBV6-5	TGTGCCAGCAGTTCGGCTGGAAACACCATATATTTT	CASSSAGNTIYF
.	.	TRBJ1-5	TRBV13	TGTGCCAGCAGCTTATCAGGGTCTCAGCCCCAGCATTTT	CASSLSGSQPQHF
TRBD2	.	TRBJ2-3	TRBV7-3	TGTGCCAGCAGCGAATGGGATCCTAGCGGGATGACAGATACGCAGTATTTT	CASSEWDPSGMTDTQYF
TRBD2	once	TRBJ2-5	TRBV5-6	TGTGCCAGCAGCGGACCCGGGACTAGCGGAGGGACCCAGTACTTC	CASSGPGTSGGTQYF
TRBD2	.	TRBJ2-7	TRBV9	TGTGCCAGCAGCCCAAATGGACTAGCGGGAGACGGCTACGAGCAGTACTTC	CASSPNGLAGDGYEQYF
.	.	TRBJ1-2	TRBV9	TGTGCCAGCAGCGTTTCAGGGAGCGGGGGCTACACCTTC	CASSVSGSGGYTF
TRBD1	.	TRBJ1-2	TRBV7-9	TGTGCCAGCAGCTTAGAGGACAGGTGGGGGGCTGGCTACACCTTC	CASSLEDRWGAGYTF
TRBD1	few	TRBJ1-1	TRBV7-9	TGTGCCAGCAGCTTACCCGACAGGGGCGCTGAAGCTTTCTTT	CASSLPDRGAEAFF
TRBD2	.	TRBJ2-1	TRBV29-1	TGCAGCGTTCCTAGCGGGAGCTCCTCCTACAATGAGCAGTTCTTC	CSVPSGSSSYNEQFF
.	.	TRBJ1-1	TRBV19	TGTGCCAGTAGTACCCACAGGATGGGATACACTGAAGCTTTCTTT	CASSTHRMGYTEAFF
.	.	TRBJ2-7	TRBV5-1	TGCGCCAGCACCAGGGACAACGCCTACGAGCAGTACTTC	CASTRDNAYEQYF
.	.	TRBJ1-2	TRBV6-5	TGTGCCAGCAGTTACTCCCCCCCGGGGGCTAACTATGGCTACACCTTC	CASSYSPPGANYGYTF
.	.	TRBJ2-7	TRBV4-2	TGTGCCAGCAGCCAGGTGACAGCTTCCTACGAGCAGTACTTC	CASSQVTASYEQYF
TRBD2	few	TRBJ2-3	TRBV11-2	TGTGCCAGCAGCTTAGAGGTTTCTAGCGGGGGGCGGGGCACAGATACGCAGTATTTT	CASSLEVSSGGRGTDTQYF
TRBD1	.	TRBJ1-1	TRBV28	TGTGCCAGCAGTTTTCAGGGGGATCCTACTGAAGCTTTCTTT	CASSFQGDPTEAFF
.	.	TRBJ1-4	TRBV7-8	TGTGCCAGCAGCTTAGCGGTACAGAATGAAAAACTGTTTTTT	CASSLAVQNEKLFF
TRBD1	.	TRBJ1-1	TRBV5-1	TGCGCCAGCAGCTTGACAGCAGGGGGCCTGAACACTGAAGCTTTCTTT	CASSLTAGGLNTEAFF
TRBD1	.	TRBJ2-1	TRBV5-1	TGCGCCAGCAGCTCTACAGGGGCTGAGCAGTTCTTC	CASSSTGAEQFF
.	few	TRBJ2-2	TRBV28	TGTGCCAGCAGTTTATTCTCAGGGGGGCGTCATAGGGGGGAGCTGTTTTTT	CASSLFSGGRHRGELFF
.	few	TRBJ1-1	TRBV5-1	TGCGCCAGCAGCTTGGATACAGAGAACACTGAAGCTTTCTTT	CASSLDTENTEAFF
TRBD2	few	TRBJ2-2	TRBV5-1	TGCGCCAGCAGCTCACAGGGACTAGCGGGAACCGGGGAGCTGTTTTTT	CASSSQGLAGTGELFF
TRBD1	.	TRBJ1-5	TRBV19	TGTGCCAGTAGTCCGACAGGGATTAATCAGCCCCAGCATTTT	CASSPTGINQPQHF
.	once	TRBJ2-3	TRBV27	TGTGCCAGCAGCCGCAGGGGAACAGATACGCAGTATTTT	CASSRRGTDTQYF
.	few	TRBJ2-7	TRBV15	TGTGCCACCCGAGGGTCCTCCTACGAGCAGTACTTC	CATRGSSYEQYF
.	.	TRBJ2-2	TRBV11-2	TGTGCCAGCAGCTTTTACGGGTTAGCACGCACCGGGGAGCTGTTTTTT	CASSFYGLARTGELFF
TRBD1	.	TRBJ2-1	TRBV4-2	TGTGCCAGCAGCCAAGCGATACAGGGGGGCGATGAGCAGTTCTTC	CASSQAIQGGDEQFF
.	.	TRBJ2-2	TRBV6-1	TGTGCCAGCAGTGAACGGCACGAGGCTGGGGAGCTGTTTTTT	CASSERHEAGELFF
.	.	TRBJ1-2	TRBV18	TGTGCCAGCTCACAGGGGGTGGCTTTCTATGGCTACACCTTC	CASSQGVAFYGYTF
.	.	TRBJ2-2	TRBV10-3	TGTGCCATCAGTGCCGAATCCCGCGGGGAGGCCGGGGAGCTGTTTTTT	CAISAESRGEAGELFF
.	.	TRBJ1-5	TRBV6-5	TGTGCCAGCAGTTACTCGTACAGGGCCGGGGATCAGCCCCAGCATTTT	CASSYSYRAGDQPQHF
TRBD1	.	TRBJ2-3	TRBV2	TGTGCCAGCGACAGGGAACGGGATACGCAGTATTTT	CASDRERDTQYF
.	.	TRBJ2-2	TRBV27	TGTGCCAGCAGTTTAGGGCAGGGGCTCACCGGGGAGCTGTTTTTT	CASSLGQGLTGELFF
.	.	TRBJ2-5	TRBV19	TGTGCCAGTAGTATAGGGACTTCCCTCCAAGAGACCCAGTACTTC	CASSIGTSLQETQYF
.	few	TRBJ2-7	TRBV4-3	TGCGCCAGCAGCCAAGCTTTGGGGAGCTCCTACGAGCAGTACTTC	CASSQALGSSYEQYF
TRBD2	medium-sized	TRBJ2-5	TRBV6-5	TGTGCCAGCAGTTACTCCGGGACTAGCGGGGGGGAGACCCAGTACTTC	CASSYSGTSGGETQYF
.	.	TRBJ2-6	TRBV7-8	TGTGCCAGCAGCTTATACAATGGGGCCAACGTCCTGACTTTC	CASSLYNGANVLTF
.	.	TRBJ2-1	TRBV6-5	TGTGCCAGCAGTTACGCGCCGAGAGGTGGTAATGAGCAGTTCTTC	CASSYAPRGGNEQFF
TRBD1	.	TRBJ1-1	TRBV7-2	TGTGCCAGCAGCTTAGCGCGAATAGGAACAGGGGGCTTCACTGAAGCTTTCTTT	CASSLARIGTGGFTEAFF
.	.	TRBJ1-1	TRBV6-8	TGTGCCAGCAACCGAACTCAGGGGTCCACTGAAGCTTTCTTT	CASNRTQGSTEAFF
TRBD1	.	TRBJ1-1	TRBV6-6	TGTGCCAGCAGTCCTACCGGGACAGGGTTCCCTGAAGCTTTCTTT	CASSPTGTGFPEAFF
TRBD1	.	TRBJ2-1	TRBV5-8	TGTGCCAGCAGTCAGGACAGGGTAACCTACAATGAGCAGTTCTTC	CASSQDRVTYNEQFF